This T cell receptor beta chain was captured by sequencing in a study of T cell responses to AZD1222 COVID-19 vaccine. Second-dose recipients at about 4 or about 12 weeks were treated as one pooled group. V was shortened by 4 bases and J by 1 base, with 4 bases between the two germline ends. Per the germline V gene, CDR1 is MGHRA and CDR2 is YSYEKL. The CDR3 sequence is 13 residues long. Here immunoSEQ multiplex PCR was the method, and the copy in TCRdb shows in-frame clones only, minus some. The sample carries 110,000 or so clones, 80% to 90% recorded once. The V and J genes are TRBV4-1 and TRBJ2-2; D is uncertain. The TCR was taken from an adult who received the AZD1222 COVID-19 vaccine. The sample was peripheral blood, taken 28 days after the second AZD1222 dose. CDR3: CASSRENTGELFF. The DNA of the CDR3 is TGCGCCAGCAGCCGAGAGAACACCGGGGAGCTGTTTTTT.